The 14 T cell receptor beta chains given below trace back to one sample, sequenced in a study of control samples from healthy donors and cancer patients. TCRdb's table, derived via immunoSEQ multiplex PCR, lists solely in-frame clones and lacks some. The sample holds roughly 76,000 clones, approximately 94% seen once. Sequencing was carried out using blood. The origin of the receptors is a woman in her forties in good health.

V and J are TRBV6-4 and TRBJ2-1; no clear D. From germline, CDR1 is MRHNA and CDR2 SNTAGT. The CDR3 has 11 residues. Trimming stripped 2 bases from V and 9 bases from J, with 5 bases between. The CDR3 sequence is CASSDAGEQFF. CDR3 bases: TGTGCCAGCAGTGACGCCGGTGAGCAGTTCTTC.

V is TRBV13 and J is TRBJ1-6; D may be TRBD1 (5 bases). The CDR3 loop spans 16 amino acids. V gave up 1 base and J gave up 0 bases, with 7 bases separating them. CDR1 and CDR2 (germline): PRHDT, FYEKMQ (reference sequence). CDR3 sequence reads: CASSLAGSSYNSPLHF. The CDR3 coding sequence is TGTGCCAGCAGCTTAGCAGGGAGCTCCTATAATTCACCCCTCCACTTT.

This chain links TRBV7-2 with TRBJ2-5, with 8 positions matching TRBD2. The germline V gene has CDR1 SGHTA and CDR2 FQGNSA. Unmatched junction bases numbered 10, after V lost 2 bases and J lost 5 bases. This CDR3 is built from 16 residues. The chain's CDR3 is CASSLLGGALVETQYF. The CDR3 DNA is TGTGCCAGCAGCTTACTCGGGGGGGCCTTGGTGGAGACCCAGTACTTC.

This clone was recorded only once. The chain is built from TRBV27 and TRBJ2-1, with 8 bases identical to TRBD2. Germline assignment: CDR1 MNHEY and CDR2 SMNVEV (reference sequence). This CDR3 spans 16 amino acids. The V segment lost 4 bases and the J segment 2 bases; nucleotides outside the gene matches: 7. CDR3 bases: TGTGCCAGCAGTTGGTCTAGCGGGTCCCCCTACAATGAGCAGTTCTTC. It is translated as CASSWSSGSPYNEQFF.

This rearrangement joins TRBV6-5 to TRBJ1-2; weak D call: TRBD1 (5 bases). Trimming took off 5 bases at V and 0 bases at J, with 7 bases between the two ends. The CDR3 covers 13 residues. Germline lookup yields CDR1 MNHEY and CDR2 SVGAGI. The CDR3 DNA is TGTGCCAGCAGTCGGACATCTAACTATGGCTACACCTTC. Amino acid sequence: CASSRTSNYGYTF.

The chain has TRBV11-3 and TRBJ1-1; the D is unclear. The V and J ends lost 5 bases and 6 bases respectively, with 13 bases between them. The CDR3 spans 13 residues. Germline CDR1 is SGHNT and CDR2 is YENEEA. The CDR3 loop is CASSARTGAEAFF. The CDR3 nucleotides read TGTGCCAGCAGCGCCAGGACGGGAGCTGAAGCTTTCTTT.

This clone was counted between two and nine times. The V and J genes are TRBV11-2 and TRBJ1-1; D remains ambiguous. Trimming took off 0 bases at V and 5 bases at J, with 10 bases between the two ends. Germline V gene data show CDR1 as SGHAT and CDR2 as FQNNGV. CDR3 size: 14 residues. CDR3 region: CASSLDRWGTEAFF. CDR3 nucleotides: TGTGCCAGCAGCTTAGATCGATGGGGAACTGAAGCTTTCTTT.

This clone was observed a single time. The gene calls are TRBV19 and TRBJ2-5; 12 bases are a match to TRBD1. V shed 9 bases, J shed 5 bases, and the junction held 10 bases outside the gene matches. Germline V gene lookup returns CDR1 LNHDA and CDR2 SQIVND (reference sequence). This CDR3 has 15 amino acids. The CDR3 DNA follows: TGTGCCAGCCACGAGGGACAGGGGGCCTCGGAGACCCAGTACTTC. Its protein product is CASHEGQGASETQYF.

The chain combines TRBV27 with TRBJ2-1, with 7 bases lining up with TRBD2. This CDR3 has 16 residues. The germline V gene has CDR1 MNHEY and CDR2 SMNVEV (reference sequence). Trimming cost V 0 bases and J 0 bases; bases outside gene matches: 2. CDR3 coding DNA: TGTGCCAGCAGTTTATCAGCGGGGAACTCCTACAATGAGCAGTTCTTC. Its protein product is CASSLSAGNSYNEQFF.

As for this clone: Distinct nucleotide sequences in the sample also encode this CDR3. The rearrangement links TRBV27 to TRBJ1-1, with TRBD1 as a possible D gene (5 bases). Trimming stripped 3 bases from V and 11 bases from J, with 13 bases between. The germline gives CDR1 MNHEY, CDR2 SMNVEV (reference sequence). The CDR3 sequence is 12 residues long. The CDR3 here is CASSFPGGLAFF. DNA for the CDR3: TGTGCCAGCAGTTTCCCGGGGGGGTTGGCTTTCTTT.

This chain uses TRBV5-1 with TRBJ2-7; D possibly corresponds to TRBD1 (6 bases). The length of the CDR3 is 15 residues. Germline V CDR1 and CDR2: SGHRS, YFSETQ. The V and J ends lost 5 bases and 0 bases respectively, with 15 bases between them. CDR3 DNA sequence: TGCGCCAGCAGGACGGACAGAGGGAGCTCCTACGAGCAGTACTTC. Translation gives CASRTDRGSSYEQYF.

This clone has a handful of counts. The chain employs TRBV5-4 and TRBJ1-1, with D uncertain. V was shortened by 4 bases and J by 1 base, with 8 bases between the two germline ends. Germline V gene data show CDR1 as SGHNT and CDR2 as YYREEE (reference sequence). There are 13 residues in the CDR3. Here the CDR3 reads CASSRAWNTEAFF. CDR3 DNA: TGTGCCAGCAGCCGGGCCTGGAACACTGAAGCTTTCTTT.

The gene calls are TRBV21-1 and TRBJ2-7; TRBD1 was called by the table and not checked on the DNA. TRBV21-1 is termed a pseudogene. CDR3 length equals 13 residues. The CDR3 here is CASTQKKGNEQYF. The CDR3 DNA reads TGTGCCAGCACCCAGAAGAAGGGGAACGAGCAGTACTTC.

The gene calls are TRBV18 and TRBJ2-7; TRBD2 agrees at 10 bases. The junction had 1 base not matched to a gene; V was cut back by 2 bases and J by 0 bases. This CDR3 is 15 amino acids long. Germline CDR1 is KGHSH and CDR2 is LQKENI. The CDR3 region is CASSPRTSGSYEQYF. DNA of the CDR3: TGTGCCAGCTCACCAAGGACTAGCGGCTCCTACGAGCAGTACTTC.